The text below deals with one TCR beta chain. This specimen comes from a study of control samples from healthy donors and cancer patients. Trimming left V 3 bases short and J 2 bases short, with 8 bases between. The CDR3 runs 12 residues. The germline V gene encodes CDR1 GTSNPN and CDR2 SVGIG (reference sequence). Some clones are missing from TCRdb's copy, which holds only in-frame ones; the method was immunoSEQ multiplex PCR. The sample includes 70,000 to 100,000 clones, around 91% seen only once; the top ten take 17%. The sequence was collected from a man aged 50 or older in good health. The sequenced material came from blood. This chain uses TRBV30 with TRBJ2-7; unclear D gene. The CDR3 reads CAWSRVTYEQYF. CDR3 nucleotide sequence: TGTGCCTGGAGCAGAGTGACCTACGAGCAGTACTTC.